Listed here are 11 T cell receptor beta chains from one sample, sequenced in a study of blood T cell repertoires in COVID-19. The method was immunoSEQ multiplex PCR; TCRdb's version includes in-frame clones alone and lacks a portion of them. The sample carries fewer than 80,000 clones, 90% recorded once. The material sequenced was peripheral blood. The receptors here all came from a human donor in a cohort sampled during active COVID-19.

This sequence joins TRBV24-1 and TRBJ2-1, with 8 bases lining up with TRBD2. The CDR3 contains 16 residues. Germline V lookup: CDR1 KGHDR, CDR2 SFDVKD. The V gene end was trimmed by 2 bases and the J gene end by 7 bases; junction bases not matched to a gene: 9. CDR3 coding DNA: TGTGCCACCAGTGATTGGGGGCCGGGACTAGGGAATGAGCAGTTCTTC. As protein: CATSDWGPGLGNEQFF.

This chain connects TRBV30 to TRBJ2-2; no clear D. Trimming cost V 2 bases and J 5 bases, with 3 bases left between them. Germline assignment: CDR1 GTSNPN and CDR2 SVGIG (reference sequence). The CDR3 loop spans 11 amino acids. The CDR3 spells CAWSQTGELFF. In DNA form, the CDR3 reads TGTGCCTGGAGTCAGACCGGGGAGCTGTTTTTT.

The J gene is TRBJ2-7, the V gene TRBV19; D not resolved. Germline values: CDR1 LNHDA, CDR2 SQIVND (reference sequence). V was clipped by 5 bases and J by 0 bases, with 14 bases between them. The CDR3 is 15 amino acids. The CDR3 DNA is TGTGCCAGTAGTCCTCGTTCTTTTAGCTCCTACGAGCAGTACTTC. Protein sequence: CASSPRSFSSYEQYF.

CDR3 bases: TGTGCCAGCAGTGAAGGGAGGGGAATCGGGGAGCTGTTTTTT. Translation gives CASSEGRGIGELFF. The chain is built from TRBV6-1 and TRBJ2-2; weak D call: TRBD2 (6 bases). Germline-derived CDR1 and CDR2 are MNHNS and SASEGT. The ends were cut back, 1 base at V and 7 bases at J, with 10 bases in the middle. This CDR3 region has 14 residues.

The chain uses TRBV5-6 and TRBJ1-2, with TRBD1 as a possible D gene (5 bases). V lost 3 bases to trimming and J lost 8 bases, with 14 bases between them. Per germline, CDR1 SGHDT and CDR2 YYEEEE. CDR3 length equals 13 residues. CDR3 loop: CASSYERGRGYTF. CDR3 coding DNA: TGTGCCAGCAGCTACGAACGGGGGAGAGGCTACACCTTC.

J is TRBJ2-1 and V is TRBV13, with TRBD1 matching 8 bases. J was trimmed by 5 bases and V by 0 bases; bases with no gene match: 3. Germline assignment: CDR1 PRHDT and CDR2 FYEKMQ (reference sequence). The CDR3 contains 15 residues. CDR3 loop: CASSLGYRGDNEQFF. The CDR3 nucleotides read TGTGCCAGCAGCTTAGGTTACAGGGGGGACAATGAGCAGTTCTTC. The variable domain in full, with the rest retrieved from reference TRBV13 and TRBJ2-1, is AAGVIQSPRHLIKEKRETATLKCYPIPRHDTVYWYQQGPGQDPQFLISFYEKMQSDKGSIPDRFSAQQFSDYHSELNMSSLELGDSALYFCASSLGYRGDNEQFFGPGTRLTVL.

Worth noting for this clone: The junction departs from germline at one end; a sequencing error may be responsible. The V call is TRBV4-3, the J call TRBJ2-1, with a possible D match to TRBD2 (7 bases). This CDR3 has 14 amino acids. Per the germline V gene, CDR1 is LGHNA and CDR2 is YSLEER. CDR3 region: CARSRWGGANEQFF. The CDR3 nucleotides are TGCGCCCGCAGCCGGTGGGGGGGGGCCAATGAGCAGTTCTTC.

The chain carries TRBV12-3 or TRBV12-4 and TRBJ1-1; D gene uncertain. The CDR3 contains 11 residues. The V gene lost 3 bases and the J gene lost 8 bases, with 7 bases spanning the gap. Written as DNA, the CDR3 is TGTGCCAGCAGTTTGTATAGAGAAGCTTTCTTT. Translation gives CASSLYREAFF.

The chain links TRBV5-4 to TRBJ2-5, with TRBD2 matching over 7 bases. CDR1 is SGHNT, CDR2 YYREEE, per germline (reference sequence). The length of the CDR3 is 15 residues. V lost 6 bases, J lost 4 bases, and 12 bases stayed unmatched. CDR3 residues: CASNLPGAGRETQYF. The CDR3 bases are TGTGCCAGCAACCTTCCGGGAGCGGGGAGAGAGACCCAGTACTTC.

This clone appeared a few times. The gene calls are TRBV27 and TRBJ1-1; perhaps TRBD1 as D (5 bases). Trimming stripped 8 bases from V and 4 bases from J, with 20 bases between. Germline lookup yields CDR1 MNHEY and CDR2 SMNVEV (reference sequence). CDR3 length: 15 amino acids. This CDR3 is CASGSLGHRGTEAFF. The CDR3 bases are TGTGCCAGCGGCTCCTTGGGGCATCGAGGCACTGAAGCTTTCTTT.

The chain employs TRBV12-5 and TRBJ1-2; a possible D gene is TRBD1 (5 bases). Germline lookup yields CDR1 LGHNT and CDR2 FRNRAP. This CDR3 comprises 17 residues. V lost 0 bases to trimming and J lost 0 bases, with 14 bases between them. CDR3: CASGLVISGGANYGYTF. The CDR3 DNA reads as TGTGCTAGTGGTTTGGTAATTAGCGGGGGAGCTAACTATGGCTACACCTTC.